This paragraph covers one TCR beta chain sequence. Antigen specificity is unknown. Researchers made TCR beta libraries by using iRepertoire HTBI primers and running Arm-PCR on CDR3 regions. TCRdb used MiXCR to reprocess the multiplex PCR reads, holding one entry per CDR3 protein. The data contain approximately 690,000 distinct CDR3 sequences, 30% of them seen just once; the ten biggest clones take up under 50%. As to time point: persistent/refractory GD, antithyroid drugs over 5 years with positive TRAb. Construction of the TCR library relied on RNA isolated from PBMCs. Patients all came to the study from an endocrinology department in Xi'an, China. The data were taken from a study of regulatory T cells in long-lasting Graves disease. Overall study results and limits: Gene preferences differed: TRBV28, TRBJ1-2, TRBJ2-5 in persistent cases.

Germline values: CDR1 SGHNT, CDR2 YYREEE (reference sequence). The CDR3 sequence is 16 residues long. The origin of this receptor is a female donor with Graves disease. Here the sequenced sample was peripheral blood mononuclear cells (PBMCs), taken when the disease was refractory, from a patient treated with antithyroid drugs. This chain links TRBV5-4 with TRBJ2-4, with 8 bases fitting TRBD1. The J call could be wrong; TRBJ2-5 is a better fit for the DNA end. CDR3 region: CASSPRARGQGETQYF. The DNA of the CDR3 is TGTGCCAGCAGCCCAAGGGCCAGGGGGCAGGGGGAGACCCAGTACTTC.